This TCR beta chain was sequenced in a study of blood T cell repertoires in COVID-19. V was clipped by 8 bases and J by 2 bases; unmatched bases: 12. The CDR3 sequence is 16 residues long. CDR1 is SGHTA, CDR2 FQGNSA, per germline. Source study methods: Amplification of reference gene primers provided the estimated nucleated cell counts. The method was immunoSEQ multiplex PCR; TCRdb's version includes in-frame clones alone and lacks a portion of them. V and J calls plus clone size are reproduced from that table; the DNA served to infer D and trimming. The repertoire holds about 210,000 clones, with approximately 80% as singletons.

The rearrangement uses TRBV7-2 and TRBJ1-2, with 9 bases identical to TRBD1. The source of this sequence is a middle-aged man who had recovered from COVID-19. Sequences were obtained from peripheral blood. This CDR3 reads CASASGGTGTNYGYTF. CDR3 nucleotide sequence: TGTGCCAGCGCCTCAGGAGGGACAGGGACCAACTATGGCTACACCTTC.